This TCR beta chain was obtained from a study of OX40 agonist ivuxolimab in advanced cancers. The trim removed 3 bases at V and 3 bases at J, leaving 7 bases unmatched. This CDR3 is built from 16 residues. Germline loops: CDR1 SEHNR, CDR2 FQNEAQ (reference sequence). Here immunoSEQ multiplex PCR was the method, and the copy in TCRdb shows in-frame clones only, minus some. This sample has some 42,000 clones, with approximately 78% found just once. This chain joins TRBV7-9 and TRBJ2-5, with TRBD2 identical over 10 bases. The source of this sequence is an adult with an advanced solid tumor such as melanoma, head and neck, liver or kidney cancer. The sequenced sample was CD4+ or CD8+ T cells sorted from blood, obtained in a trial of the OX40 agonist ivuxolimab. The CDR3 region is CASSFPSSGSKETQYF. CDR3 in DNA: TGTGCCAGCAGCTTTCCCTCTAGCGGGAGTAAAGAGACCCAGTACTTC.